One and the same sample provided the 14 T cell receptor beta chains below, sequenced in a study of monozygotic twins with inflammatory bowel disease. Reprocessing the 5' RACE reads, TCRdb reports a single entry for every CDR3 protein and omits DNA. Here the sample table reports 330,000 or so distinct CDR3 sequences. What was sequenced was blood. The receptors were gathered from a human donor with ulcerative colitis or Crohn's disease, or a healthy co-twin of an affected twin (not recorded which).

The chain links TRBV12-3 or TRBV12-4 to TRBJ1-2; there is no DNA to check the TCRdb D call of TRBD1. The CDR3 is made up of 15 amino acids. The CDR3: CASRRRGDPNYGYTF.

This chain links TRBV29-1 with TRBJ2-7; TCRdb selects TRBD1, and the lack of DNA leaves this call unchecked. This CDR3 spans 11 amino acids. The germline CDR1 and CDR2 sequences are SQVTM and ANQGSEA. This CDR3 reads CSVRDNYEQYF.

CDR3 amino acids: CASSPDNFWSEKLFF. The V and J genes are TRBV18 and TRBJ1-4. The V gene's germline CDR1 is KGHSH and CDR2 LQKENI. The CDR3 runs 15 residues.

The V and J genes are TRBV6-4 and TRBJ2-2. The CDR3 contains 13 residues. Germline CDR1 is MRHNA and CDR2 is SNTAGT. CDR3 region: CASSPSSTGELFF.

V usage is TRBV20-1 and J usage is TRBJ2-1; TCRdb lists TRBD2, though no DNA is available to test this call. The CDR3 length is 15 residues. Germline loops: CDR1 DFQATT, CDR2 SNEGSKA (reference sequence). CDR3 sequence: CSAIIPGTSFNEQFF.

The chain recombines TRBV11-2 with TRBJ2-4. The CDR3 runs 14 residues. The V gene's germline CDR1 is SGHAT and CDR2 FQNNGV. The chain's CDR3 is CASSLFAAKNIQYF.

This chain uses TRBV20-1 with TRBJ2-5; as DNA is missing, the TRBD2 call by TCRdb cannot be tested. The germline V gene has CDR1 DFQATT and CDR2 SNEGSKA (reference sequence). The CDR3 consists of 12 residues. CDR3 sequence reads: CSGRAGVETQYF.

The chain combines TRBV6-2 or TRBV6-3 with TRBJ2-1; lacking DNA, the TRBD2 call made by TCRdb goes unchecked. Germline V CDR1 and CDR2: MNHEY, SVGEGT. CDR3 length: 16 amino acids. The CDR3: CASSYHGTSGSNEQFF.

The rearrangement links TRBV29-1 to TRBJ2-3. Germline V lookup: CDR1 SQVTM, CDR2 ANQGSEA. The CDR3 has 13 amino acids. CDR3 in amino acids: CSVSLRSTDTQYF.

This chain uses TRBV7-3 with TRBJ1-3. There are 17 residues in the CDR3. The germline CDR1 and CDR2 sequences are SGHTA and FQGTGA. The CDR3 spells CASSLKAQGASGNTIYF.

The chain combines TRBV4-3 with TRBJ2-7; the TCRdb D gene call, TRBD1, has no DNA to confirm it. Germline V gene sequence: CDR1 LGHNA, CDR2 YSLEER. The CDR3 is made up of 15 amino acids. The CDR3 loop is CASSQVLTATYEQYF.

This chain uses TRBV27 with TRBJ1-1; TCRdb reports TRBD1, a call that lacks DNA to check it against. This CDR3 region has 16 residues. The germline V gene has CDR1 MNHEY and CDR2 SMNVEV (reference sequence). The CDR3 loop is CASSLISGPANTEAFF.

The CDR3 spells CASSASGGGYFSSYNEQFF. V gene TRBV4-1 combines with J gene TRBJ2-1; TCRdb picks TRBD1, but there is no DNA to check that call. CDR3 length equals 19 residues. Germline CDR1 is MGHRA and CDR2 is YSYEKL.

The V and J genes are TRBV3-1 and TRBJ2-7; TCRdb's D gene call, TRBD1, goes unchecked for lack of DNA. CDR1 and CDR2 from the germline V gene are LGHDT and YNNKEL (reference sequence). The CDR3 length is 15 residues. The CDR3 here is CASSQVQGTLYEQYF.